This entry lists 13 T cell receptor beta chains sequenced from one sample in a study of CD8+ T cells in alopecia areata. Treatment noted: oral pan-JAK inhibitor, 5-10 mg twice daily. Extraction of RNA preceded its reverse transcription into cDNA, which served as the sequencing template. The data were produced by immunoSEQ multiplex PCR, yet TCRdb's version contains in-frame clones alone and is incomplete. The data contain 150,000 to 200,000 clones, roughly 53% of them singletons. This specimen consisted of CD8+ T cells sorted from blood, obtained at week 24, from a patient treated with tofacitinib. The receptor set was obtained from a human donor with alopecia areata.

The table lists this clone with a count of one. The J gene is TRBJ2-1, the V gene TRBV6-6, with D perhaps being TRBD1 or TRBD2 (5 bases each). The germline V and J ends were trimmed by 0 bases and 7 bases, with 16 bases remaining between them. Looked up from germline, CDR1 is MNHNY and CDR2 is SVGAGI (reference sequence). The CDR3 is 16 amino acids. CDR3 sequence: CASSYSGSVGTNEQFF. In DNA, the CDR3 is TGTGCCAGCAGTTACTCAGGTTCGGTAGGGACGAATGAGCAGTTCTTC.

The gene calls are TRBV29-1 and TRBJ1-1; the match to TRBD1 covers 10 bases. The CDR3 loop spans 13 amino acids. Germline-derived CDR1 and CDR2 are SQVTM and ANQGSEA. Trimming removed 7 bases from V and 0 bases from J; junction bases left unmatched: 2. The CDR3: CSGGQGMNTEAFF. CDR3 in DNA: TGCAGCGGGGGACAGGGGATGAACACTGAAGCTTTCTTT.

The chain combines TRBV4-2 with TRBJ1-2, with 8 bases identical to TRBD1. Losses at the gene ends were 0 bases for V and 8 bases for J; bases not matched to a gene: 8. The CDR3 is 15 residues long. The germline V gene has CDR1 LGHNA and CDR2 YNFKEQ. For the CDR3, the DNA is TGTGCCAGCAGCCAAGATTGGGGACAGGCTTTCGGCTACACCTTC. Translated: CASSQDWGQAFGYTF.

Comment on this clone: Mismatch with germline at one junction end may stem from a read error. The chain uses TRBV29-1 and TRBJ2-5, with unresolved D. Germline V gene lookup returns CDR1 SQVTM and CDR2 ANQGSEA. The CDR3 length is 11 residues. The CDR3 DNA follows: TGCAGCGTTCGTATACAAGGGACCCAGTACTTC. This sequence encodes CSVRIQGTQYF.

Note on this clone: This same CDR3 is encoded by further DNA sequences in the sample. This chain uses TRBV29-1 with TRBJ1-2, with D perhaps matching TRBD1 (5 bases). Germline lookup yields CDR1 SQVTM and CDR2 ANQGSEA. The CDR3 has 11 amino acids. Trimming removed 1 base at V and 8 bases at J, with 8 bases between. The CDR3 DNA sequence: TGCAGCGTTGAAGTCAGGGTCGGCTACACCTTC. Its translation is CSVEVRVGYTF.

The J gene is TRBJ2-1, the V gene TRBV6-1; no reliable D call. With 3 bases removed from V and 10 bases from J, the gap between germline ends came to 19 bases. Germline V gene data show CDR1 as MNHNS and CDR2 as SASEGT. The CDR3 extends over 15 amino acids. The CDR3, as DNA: TGTGCCAGCAGTGATTTCACACTGCTCCTCGTCGAGCAGTTCTTC. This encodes CASSDFTLLLVEQFF.

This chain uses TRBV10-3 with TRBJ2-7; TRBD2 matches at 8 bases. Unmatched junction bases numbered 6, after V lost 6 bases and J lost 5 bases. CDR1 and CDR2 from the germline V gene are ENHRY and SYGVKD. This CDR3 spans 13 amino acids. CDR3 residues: CAISGGAGDEQYF. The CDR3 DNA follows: TGTGCCATCAGCGGGGGGGCCGGGGACGAGCAGTACTTC.

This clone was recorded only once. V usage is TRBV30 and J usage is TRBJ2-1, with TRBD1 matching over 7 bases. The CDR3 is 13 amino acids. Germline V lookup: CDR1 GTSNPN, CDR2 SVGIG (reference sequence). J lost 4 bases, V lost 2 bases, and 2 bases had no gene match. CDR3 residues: CAWSWGQYNEQFF. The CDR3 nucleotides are TGTGCCTGGAGTTGGGGACAGTACAATGAGCAGTTCTTC.

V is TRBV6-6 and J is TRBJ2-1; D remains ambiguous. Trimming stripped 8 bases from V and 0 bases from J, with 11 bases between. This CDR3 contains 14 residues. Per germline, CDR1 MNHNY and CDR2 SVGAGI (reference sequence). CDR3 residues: CASQTTSSYNEQFF. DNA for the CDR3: TGTGCCAGCCAGACGACAAGCTCCTACAATGAGCAGTTCTTC.

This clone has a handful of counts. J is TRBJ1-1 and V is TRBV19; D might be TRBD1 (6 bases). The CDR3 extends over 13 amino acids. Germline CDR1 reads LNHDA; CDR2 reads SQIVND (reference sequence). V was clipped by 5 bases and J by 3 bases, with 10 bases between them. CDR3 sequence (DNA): TGTGCCAGTAGTTTACAGGGTTACACTGAAGCTTTCTTT. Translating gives CASSLQGYTEAFF.

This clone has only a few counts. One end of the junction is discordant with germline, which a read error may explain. The CDR3 region is CASRSTGRPIF. CDR3 nucleotide sequence: TGCGCCAGCAGGTCGACAGGGAGGCCGATCTTT. The rearrangement joins TRBV5-1 to TRBJ1-1; 7 bases map to TRBD1. The CDR3 loop spans 11 amino acids. CDR1 and CDR2 from the germline V gene are SGHRS and YFSETQ.

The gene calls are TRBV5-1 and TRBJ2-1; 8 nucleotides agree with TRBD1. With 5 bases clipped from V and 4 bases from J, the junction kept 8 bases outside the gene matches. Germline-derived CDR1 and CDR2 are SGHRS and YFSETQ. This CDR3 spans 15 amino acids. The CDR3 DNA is TGCGCCAGCAGGGGAGGACAGGGAAAATACAATGAGCAGTTCTTC. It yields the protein CASRGGQGKYNEQFF.

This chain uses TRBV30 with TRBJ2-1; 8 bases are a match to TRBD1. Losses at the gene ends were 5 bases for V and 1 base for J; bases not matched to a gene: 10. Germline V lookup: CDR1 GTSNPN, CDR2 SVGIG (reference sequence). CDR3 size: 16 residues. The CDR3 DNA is TGTGCCTGGCTGGGACAGGAGACCGCATCCTACAATGAGCAGTTCTTC. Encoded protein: CAWLGQETASYNEQFF.